This TCR beta chain comes out of a study of neurological immune-mediated disorders. General observations from the study: HTLV-1-associated myelopathy ranked highest for TCR clonal expansion and multiple sclerosis lowest, beneath healthy controls. None of the CDR3 amino acid sequences in expanded clones turned up in more than one subject, which points to private repertoires in all groups. The repertoires of 18 of 34 multiple sclerosis patients were placed by phylogenetic grouping in a single related-CDR3 cluster, which may be a signature.

TCRdb itself ran the 5' RACE reads through MiXCR, one entry per CDR3 protein. The data show about 60,000 distinct CDR3 sequences, approximately 3.8% seen once. At least ten counts were recorded for this clonotype. Antigen unknown. CDR1 is SEHNR and CDR2 is FQNEAQ in the germline V gene (reference sequence). Trimming stripped 5 bases from V and 0 bases from J, with 13 bases between. The CDR3 consists of 15 residues. The material sequenced was PBMCs. This sequence joins TRBV7-9 and TRBJ1-1; D is undetermined. This TCR was recovered from a man aged 25-40 years with multiple sclerosis. The CDR3 sequence is CASSSDVTVNTEAFF. The CDR3 DNA reads as TGTGCCAGCAGCAGCGACGTTACGGTGAACACTGAAGCTTTCTTT.